This T cell receptor beta chain comes out of a study of identical twins. Study observations and caveats: The study found excess low generation probability among twin-shared out-of-frame alpha sequences. Analyses based on zero insertions could be partly confounded by invariant MAIT and iNKT cells. Cord blood's abundant beta clonotypes had fewer insertions, unlike memory repertoires.

The germline V gene encodes CDR1 DFQATT and CDR2 SNEGSKA (reference sequence). After removal of 2 bases from V and 7 bases from J, the junction contained 3 bases not matched to a gene. CDR3 length: 12 amino acids. TCRdb re-derived calls from the 5' RACE reads in MiXCR, one entry per CDR3 protein. The sample lists roughly 290,000 distinct CDR3 sequences, roughly 9.8% occurring once. There were only healthy Caucasians among the donors. Remarks on this clonotype: What it binds is unknown.

These data were likewise used in another study, on yellow fever vaccine responses in identical twins.

This rearrangement joins TRBV20-1 to TRBJ1-1; 8 positions match TRBD1. Sequenced material: CD8+ T cells sorted from blood. The receptor comes from a woman between 18 and 30 years old in good health. DNA of the CDR3: TGCAGTGCTAGACAGGGGGCTATTGAAGCTTTCTTT. It codes for CSARQGAIEAFF.